This T cell receptor beta chain is from a study of blood T cell repertoires in COVID-19. Study information: T cells, B-cell-depleted T cells, or PBMCs supplied cDNA or gDNA.

This CDR3 is built from 13 residues. Trimming took 2 bases from V and 3 from J, leaving 7 bases between them. Germline V gives CDR1 WNHNN, CDR2 SYGVQD (reference sequence). Recovery meant two consecutive negative NP/OP PCR tests, professional clearance, or resolved symptoms. The protocol was immunoSEQ multiplex PCR, while the TCRdb copy is restricted to in-frame clones and leaves out a portion. The sample gives 150,000 or so clones, 87% of which show up once; 7% is in the top ten. The sample consisted of PBMCs or T cells enriched from blood (not recorded which). The TCR originated in a woman between 50 and 59 years old who had recovered from COVID-19. The chain carries TRBV10-1 and TRBJ2-5; possible D gene TRBD1, 5 bases. CDR3 DNA sequence: TGCGCCAGCAGTGAGAACAGGAAAGAGACCCAGTACTTC. Its translation is CASSENRKETQYF.